This is a list of T cell receptor beta chains from one sample in a study of regulatory T cells in long-lasting Graves disease. Each CDR3 protein is one row after TCRdb ran MiXCR on the multiplex PCR reads. The sample has 500,000 to 700,000 distinct CDR3 sequences; around 30% are singletons. The specimen was peripheral blood mononuclear cells (PBMCs), collected when the disease was refractory, from a patient treated with antithyroid drugs. The receptor source for this set is a female donor with Graves disease. Both conserved end residues are part of each CDR3. D genes are given only for firm matches. Size values are once, few and many counts, or a class for expanded clones, and some rows have none.

>TRBV19|.|.|TRBJ1-5
TGTGCCAGTAGCCGACCGAAGAATCAGCCCCAGCATTTT
CASSRPKNQPQHF
>TRBV5-1|few|.|TRBJ1-2
TGCGCCAGCAGCTTGACACGGACTAACTATGGCTACACCTTC
CASSLTRTNYGYTF
>TRBV6-6|.|.|TRBJ1-2
TGTGCCAGCAGTTACTCGCCCCGCACACCAAGCTATGGCTACACCTTC
CASSYSPRTPSYGYTF
>TRBV28|many|.|TRBJ2-7
TGTGCCAGCAGTTTGGTGGCAGGGGCAAGGGGGCAGTACTTC
CASSLVAGARGQYF
>TRBV20-1|few|TRBD2|TRBJ2-7
TGCAGTGCTAGAGATGGCCGGGGGGGGACCGAGCAGTACTTC
CSARDGRGGTEQYF
>TRBV20-1|few|.|TRBJ2-4
TGCAGTGCTAGAGAGGGAAACATTCAGTACTTC
CSAREGNIQYF
>TRBV28|.|TRBD1|TRBJ1-1
TGTGCCAGCAGTTCACGGGACAGGGCTAGGAAGACTGAAGCTTTCTTT
CASSSRDRARKTEAFF
>TRBV5-1|.|.|TRBJ1-6
TGCGCCAGCAGCCTAGGGACTACTGATTCACCCCTCCACTTT
CASSLGTTDSPLHF
>TRBV9|.|.|TRBJ1-2
TGTGCCAGCAGCGTAGTTGTAAACCCCTATGGCTACACCTTC
CASSVVVNPYGYTF
>TRBV6-1|.|.|TRBJ2-5
TGTGCCAGCAGTGGAGGGCCGGAGGAGACCCAGTACTTC
CASSGGPEETQYF
>TRBV13|few|.|TRBJ1-1
TGTGCCAGCAGCTTAGCGATGGGGGCGAACACTGAAGCTTTCTTT
CASSLAMGANTEAFF
>TRBV19|.|.|TRBJ2-5
TGTGCCAGCGCCGACAGGGAGACCCAGTACTTC
CASADRETQYF
>TRBV19|few|.|TRBJ1-5
TGTGCCAGTAGTGGACTGTTCTCGAGCAATCAGCCCCAGCATTTT
CASSGLFSSNQPQHF
>TRBV6-5|.|.|TRBJ1-6
TGTGCCAGCAGTTACGACTTAGGGAATTCACCCCTCCACTTT
CASSYDLGNSPLHF
>TRBV11-2|.|.|TRBJ2-7
TGTGCCAGCAGAATATGGGACGGAACGTCCTACGAGCAGTACTTC
CASRIWDGTSYEQYF
>TRBV5-6|.|.|TRBJ1-2
TGTGCCAGCAGCTTGATGTCAGGGCGCGGCTACACCTTC
CASSLMSGRGYTF
>TRBV2|many|.|TRBJ1-2
TGTGCCAGCAGTGAGATGGGGGTCGGCTATGGCTACACCTTC
CASSEMGVGYGYTF
>TRBV19|few|.|TRBJ1-1
TGTGCCAGTAGTGCGTACACCCTTGAAGCTTTCTTT
CASSAYTLEAFF
>TRBV7-6|many|.|TRBJ2-7
TGTGCCAGCAGCGCCGGGGGCAGCTCCTACGAGCAGTACTTC
CASSAGGSSYEQYF
>TRBV7-2|.|.|TRBJ2-3
TGTGCCAGCAGCTTAGAGACAGGCAGCACAGATACGCAGTATTTT
CASSLETGSTDTQYF
>TRBV9|few|.|TRBJ1-1
TGTGCCAGCAGCCCCCCTATAGGCACTGAAGCTTTCTTT
CASSPPIGTEAFF
>TRBV20-1|.|TRBD1|TRBJ1-6
TGCAGTGCCATGGTGACAGGGGCCGCTTCACCCCTCCACTTT
CSAMVTGAASPLHF
>TRBV7-9|.|.|TRBJ1-4
TGTGCCAGCAGCTTAGCGGATTTCTTTGGTGAAAAACTGTTTTTT
CASSLADFFGEKLFF
>TRBV13|.|TRBD1|TRBJ2-7
TGTGCCAGCAGCTCGTCCGGGACAGGGGGATACGAGCAGTACTTC
CASSSSGTGGYEQYF
>TRBV6-1|many|.|TRBJ1-4
TGTGCCAGCAGCGAACCCACAGGGAGGATGGAAAAACTGTTTTTT
CASSEPTGRMEKLFF
>TRBV28|.|.|TRBJ1-5
TGTGCCAGCAGTTTGGAGGGTCCAGGACAGCCCCAGCATTTT
CASSLEGPGQPQHF
>TRBV20-1|few|TRBD2|TRBJ2-7
TGCAGTGCTAGTGGCGGGACTAGCGGGTCCTACGAGCAGTACTTC
CSASGGTSGSYEQYF
>TRBV28|.|.|TRBJ1-5
TGTGCCAGCAGTTTCCCGGGAAGGGATCAGCCCCAGCATTTT
CASSFPGRDQPQHF
>TRBV12-3/TRBV12-4|.|.|TRBJ1-1
TGTGCCAGCAACTGGGGGGGTATGAACACTGAAGCTTTCTTT
CASNWGGMNTEAFF
>TRBV20-1|.|.|TRBJ1-1
TGCAGTGCTAGAGGCCAGAGGGATACTGAAGCTTTCTTT
CSARGQRDTEAFF
>TRBV13|.|.|TRBJ2-7
TGTGCCAGCAGCTTAACAGGGGAGGGCTCCTACGAGCAGTACTTC
CASSLTGEGSYEQYF
>TRBV2|many|TRBD1|TRBJ1-4
TGTGCCAGCAGTGATACGGACAGGGTGGGTGAAAAACTGTTTTTT
CASSDTDRVGEKLFF
>TRBV7-6|.|TRBD2|TRBJ2-7
TGTGCCAGCGCTCGGACTAGCGACTACGAGCAGTACTTC
CASARTSDYEQYF
>TRBV6-1|once|.|TRBJ1-5
TGTGCCAGCAGCCGTGCTAGGGTGGCTCAGCCCCAGCATTTT
CASSRARVAQPQHF
>TRBV12-3/TRBV12-4|few|.|TRBJ1-4
TGTGCCAGCAGTTTACTGCCAACTAATGAAAAACTGTTTTTT
CASSLLPTNEKLFF
>TRBV20-1|many|.|TRBJ1-2
TGCAGTGCTAGCTCCGACAGTTCGTGGGGTGGCTACACCTTC
CSASSDSSWGGYTF
>TRBV12-3/TRBV12-4|few|.|TRBJ1-4
TGTGCCAGCACTACCCAGGGATCTAATGAAAAACTGTTTTTT
CASTTQGSNEKLFF
>TRBV3-1|.|.|TRBJ1-1
TGTGCCAGCAGCGGCCGACAGGACGGGAACACTGAAGCTTTCTTT
CASSGRQDGNTEAFF
>TRBV6-1|many|.|TRBJ2-5
TGTGCCAGCAGCTGGGACCAAGGGGAGACCCAGTACTTC
CASSWDQGETQYF
>TRBV5-1|.|.|TRBJ1-2
TGCGCCAGCAGTTCCGGGACATGGGATGGCTACACCTTC
CASSSGTWDGYTF
>TRBV9|.|.|TRBJ2-5
TGTGCCAGCAGCGTAGGGAACAGCCCCTTATACTTC
CASSVGNSPLYF
>TRBV6-2/TRBV6-3|.|.|TRBJ1-1
TGTGCCAGCAGTCACCGCCTGTTGAACACTGAAGCTTTCTTT
CASSHRLLNTEAFF
>TRBV3-1|.|TRBD2|TRBJ2-7
TGTGCCAGCAGCCCGAGACTAGCGGATTACTCCTACGAGCAGTACTTC
CASSPRLADYSYEQYF
>TRBV29-1|once|.|TRBJ1-4
TGCAGCGTTGAAGCCCGAATGGGTGGTGATGAAAAACTGTTTTTT
CSVEARMGGDEKLFF
>TRBV12-3/TRBV12-4|.|.|TRBJ2-2
TGTGCCAGCAGAAAGACAACCGGGGCCGGGGAGCTGTTTTTT
CASRKTTGAGELFF
>TRBV29-1|.|.|TRBJ1-2
TGCAGCGCCGAGAGGGGGGCTGACTATGGCTACACCTTC
CSAERGADYGYTF
>TRBV19|.|TRBD2|TRBJ2-7
TGTGCCAGTAGTATAGCGGCGGGAGGAACCTACGAGCAGTACTTC
CASSIAAGGTYEQYF
>TRBV7-6|.|.|TRBJ1-1
TGTGCCAGCAGATTCGGTTCGGACACTGAAGCTTTCTTT
CASRFGSDTEAFF
>TRBV3-1|few|.|TRBJ1-5
TGTGCCAGCAGCCAATCCACGGGGCCCCAGCATTTT
CASSQSTGPQHF
>TRBV24-1|few|.|TRBJ1-1
TGTGCCACCAGTGATTTGCGGTATTACCCTGAAGCTTTCTTT
CATSDLRYYPEAFF
>TRBV7-3|.|TRBD1|TRBJ1-1
TGTGCCAGCAGCTTAACGCGACAGGGAGGTACTGAAGCTTTCTTT
CASSLTRQGGTEAFF
>TRBV6-1|.|.|TRBJ2-2
TGTGCCAGCAGGCCTTTAGGCAATACCGGGGAGCTGTTTTTT
CASRPLGNTGELFF
>TRBV20-1|.|.|TRBJ1-5
TGCAGTGCTACAGGGGATAGGGGCAATCAGCCCCAGCATTTT
CSATGDRGNQPQHF
>TRBV7-9|.|.|TRBJ2-7
TGTGCCAGCAGCCCTACAGGGGACTTAACCTACGAGCAGTACTTC
CASSPTGDLTYEQYF
>TRBV30|.|.|TRBJ2-2
TGTGCCTGGAGTGTACCTGAAACTTTCGGTACCGGGGAGCTGTTTTTT
CAWSVPETFGTGELFF